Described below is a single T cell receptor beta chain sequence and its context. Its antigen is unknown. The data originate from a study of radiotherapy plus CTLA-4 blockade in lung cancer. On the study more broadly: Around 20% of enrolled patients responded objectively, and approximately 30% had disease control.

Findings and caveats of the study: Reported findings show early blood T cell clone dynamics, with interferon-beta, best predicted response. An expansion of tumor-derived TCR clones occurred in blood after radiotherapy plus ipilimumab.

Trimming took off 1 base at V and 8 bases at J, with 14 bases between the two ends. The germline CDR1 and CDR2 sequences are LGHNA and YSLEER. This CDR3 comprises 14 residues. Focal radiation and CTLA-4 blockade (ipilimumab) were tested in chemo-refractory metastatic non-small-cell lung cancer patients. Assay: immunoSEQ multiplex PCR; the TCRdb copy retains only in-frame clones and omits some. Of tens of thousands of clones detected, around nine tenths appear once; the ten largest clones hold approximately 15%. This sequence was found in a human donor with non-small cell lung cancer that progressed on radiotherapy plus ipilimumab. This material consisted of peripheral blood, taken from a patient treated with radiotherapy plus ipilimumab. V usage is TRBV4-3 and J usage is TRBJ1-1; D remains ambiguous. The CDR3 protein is CASSQARRTGEAFF. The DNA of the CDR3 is TGCGCCAGCAGCCAAGCGAGAAGGACGGGAGAAGCTTTCTTT.